The rows below give T cell receptor beta chains drawn from one sample of a study of CD8+CD57+ T cells in acquired aplastic anemia. TCRdb passed the reads through MiXCR, listing each CDR3 protein once. The sample shows roughly 280,000 distinct CDR3 sequences, 45% to 65% of them seen only once. The specimen was sorted CD4+, CD8+, or CD8+CD57+ T cells (not recorded which) from PBMCs. The receptors stem from a human donor with aplastic anemia. Both conserved end residues are part of each CDR3. The D gene is left open where the match is weak. Clone size is not always given. Where it is, it says once, few, many or a class for expanded clones.

d_gene: .; v_gene: TRBV6-6; abundance: many; j_gene: TRBJ1-6; CDR3nt: TGTGCCAGCAGTTACATCGTAACGGGGAGGGATAATTCACCCCTCCACTTT; CDR3aa: CASSYIVTGRDNSPLHF
d_gene: .; v_gene: TRBV24-1; abundance: .; j_gene: TRBJ2-1; CDR3nt: TGTGCCACCAGTGACATAATAAGGGGGAATGGGCAGTTCTTC; CDR3aa: CATSDIIRGNGQFF
d_gene: TRBD2; v_gene: TRBV12-3/TRBV12-4; abundance: .; j_gene: TRBJ2-3; CDR3nt: TGTGCCCTGGCTCGGGGGGGCACAGATACGCAGTATTTT; CDR3aa: CALARGGTDTQYF
d_gene: .; v_gene: TRBV4-2; abundance: .; j_gene: TRBJ2-1; CDR3nt: TGTGCCAGCAGCCAAGGGAGCATAAATGAGCAGTTCTTC; CDR3aa: CASSQGSINEQFF
d_gene: TRBD1; v_gene: TRBV5-1; abundance: .; j_gene: TRBJ1-2; CDR3nt: TGCGCCAGCAGCTCTTTAGCGGGACAGGGGGTATCGGGCTACACCTTC; CDR3aa: CASSSLAGQGVSGYTF
d_gene: .; v_gene: TRBV2; abundance: .; j_gene: TRBJ2-7; CDR3nt: TGTGCCAGCAGCGGAGGGAACGAGCAGTACTTC; CDR3aa: CASSGGNEQYF
d_gene: TRBD1; v_gene: TRBV7-3; abundance: few; j_gene: TRBJ1-6; CDR3nt: TGTGCCAGCAGCTCCGAACTACAGGGGGACGGTTCACCCCTCCACTTT; CDR3aa: CASSSELQGDGSPLHF
d_gene: TRBD1; v_gene: TRBV19; abundance: .; j_gene: TRBJ1-5; CDR3nt: TGTGCCAGTAGTCCCGGACAGGGCTTGCGCAATCAGCCCCAGCATTTT; CDR3aa: CASSPGQGLRNQPQHF
d_gene: TRBD1; v_gene: TRBV7-3; abundance: .; j_gene: TRBJ2-7; CDR3nt: TGTGCCAGTACGACAGGGGTCGAGCAGTACTTC; CDR3aa: CASTTGVEQYF
d_gene: .; v_gene: TRBV20-1; abundance: .; j_gene: TRBJ2-7; CDR3nt: TGCAGTGCTAGGGATACTGGCAGTGATACCTACGAGCAGTACTTC; CDR3aa: CSARDTGSDTYEQYF
d_gene: TRBD2; v_gene: TRBV6-1; abundance: .; j_gene: TRBJ2-1; CDR3nt: TGTGCCAGCAAGTCAGGACTAGCCACACACAATGAGCAGTTCTTC; CDR3aa: CASKSGLATHNEQFF
d_gene: .; v_gene: TRBV3-1; abundance: many; j_gene: TRBJ1-6; CDR3nt: TGTGCCAGCAGCCAACCTAATTCACCCCTCCACTTT; CDR3aa: CASSQPNSPLHF
d_gene: TRBD2; v_gene: TRBV6-1; abundance: .; j_gene: TRBJ2-1; CDR3nt: TGTGCCAGCAGTGAGGGACTAGGGTTCGGTGAGCAGTTCTTC; CDR3aa: CASSEGLGFGEQFF
d_gene: .; v_gene: TRBV20-1; abundance: few; j_gene: TRBJ2-7; CDR3nt: TGCAGTGCTAGAGAAGCGGTACGGATGTACGAGCAGTACTTC; CDR3aa: CSAREAVRMYEQYF
d_gene: .; v_gene: TRBV5-1; abundance: once; j_gene: TRBJ2-7; CDR3nt: TGCGCCAGCAGCTTGGGAGGGGTTGGACTACTCGAGCAGTACTTC; CDR3aa: CASSLGGVGLLEQYF
d_gene: .; v_gene: TRBV20-1; abundance: .; j_gene: TRBJ2-7; CDR3nt: TGCAGTGCTAGAGAACGGGGGGCATTCGAGCAGTACTTC; CDR3aa: CSARERGAFEQYF